This T cell receptor (beta chain) was sequenced during a study of cytomegalovirus exposure and HLA in healthy donors. Study background: The study's early data release held about 80 million unique TCRs from HLA-typed donors.

It was with 60 Vbeta and 13 Jbeta primers that the PCR ran. Clones were sequenced by immunoSEQ multiplex PCR, and TCRdb holds only the in-frame ones, with some missing. The data contain roughly 120,000 clones, more than 75% of them singletons. V lost 5 bases, J lost 7 bases, and 9 bases lay in between. Germline V CDR1 and CDR2: MGHDK, SYGVNS. The CDR3 spans 13 residues. The chain links TRBV25-1 to TRBJ1-6, with D maybe TRBD1 (5 bases). The receptor was isolated from a man aged 35-49 years in good health and CMV-seronegative. Sample: PBMCs. The CDR3 reads CASSLGGNSPLHF. DNA of the CDR3: TGTGCCAGCAGTTTGGGGGGGAATTCACCCCTCCACTTT.